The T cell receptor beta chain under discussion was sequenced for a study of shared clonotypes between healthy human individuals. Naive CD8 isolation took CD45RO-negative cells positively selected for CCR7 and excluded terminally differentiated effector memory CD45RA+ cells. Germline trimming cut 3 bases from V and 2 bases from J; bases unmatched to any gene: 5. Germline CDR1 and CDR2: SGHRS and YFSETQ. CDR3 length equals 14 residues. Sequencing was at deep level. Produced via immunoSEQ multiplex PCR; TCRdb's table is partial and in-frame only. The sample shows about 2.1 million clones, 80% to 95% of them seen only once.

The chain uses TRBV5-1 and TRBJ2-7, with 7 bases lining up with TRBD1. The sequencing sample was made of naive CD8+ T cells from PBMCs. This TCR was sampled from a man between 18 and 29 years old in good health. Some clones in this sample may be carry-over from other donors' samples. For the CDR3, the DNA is TGCGCCAGCAGCTCCGGGACAGCAACCTACGAGCAGTACTTC. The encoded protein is CASSSGTATYEQYF.